These T cell receptor beta chains were read from a single sample in a study of pediatric ulcerative colitis. TCRdb keeps only in-frame clones here, not all; method: immunoSEQ multiplex PCR. The sample lists 36,000 or so clones; roughly 73% were seen once. Sequencing input: gut tissue. Receptors originate from a boy between 10 and 17 years old with moderate ulcerative colitis. The CDR3 runs from the conserved cysteine through the conserved F or W. A D gene is named only where the DNA matches it firmly. Clone size is given for some rows only: seen once, a few or many times, or a class if the clone is expanded.

v_call	d_call	j_call	clone_size	cdr3_aa	cdr3_nt
TRBV10-1	NA	TRBJ1-4	NA	CASSDAGNRVGNEKLFF	TGCGCCAGCAGCGACGCCGGGAACAGGGTAGGTAATGAAAAACTGTTTTTT
TRBV18	NA	TRBJ2-2	NA	CASSPNFATNTGELFF	TGTGCCAGCTCACCAAATTTTGCCACCAACACCGGGGAGCTGTTTTTT
TRBV19	NA	TRBJ1-3	few	CASSPGRFSGNTIYF	TGTGCCAGTAGTCCGGGACGCTTCTCTGGAAACACCATATATTTT
TRBV2	NA	TRBJ1-2	NA	CASSELARYGYTF	TGTGCCAGCAGTGAGCTTGCGAGATATGGCTACACCTTC
TRBV18	NA	TRBJ1-2	medium-sized	CASSPPGQVRYGYTF	TGTGCCAGCTCACCACCGGGACAAGTTCGATATGGCTACACCTTC
TRBV6-6	NA	TRBJ2-3	NA	CASRYFRNTDTQYF	TGTGCCAGCAGATATTTCAGGAACACAGATACGCAGTATTTT
TRBV11-2	NA	TRBJ2-1	few	CALRDSGVLRSSYNEQFF	TGTGCCCTCCGAGACTCCGGGGTTCTCCGTAGCTCCTACAATGAGCAGTTCTTC
TRBV20-1	NA	TRBJ2-1	NA	CSAREPEEEFF	TGCAGTGCTAGAGAACCCGAGGAGGAGTTCTTC
TRBV4-2	NA	TRBJ2-5	NA	CASSQDLQQETQYF	TGTGCCAGCAGCCAAGATCTTCAGCAAGAGACCCAGTACTTC
TRBV5-1	NA	TRBJ1-6	NA	CASSEGRFDSPLHF	TGCGCCAGCAGCGAGGGACGGTTTGATTCACCCCTCCACTTT
TRBV18	NA	TRBJ1-1	NA	CASSPTTVSGKNTEAFF	TGTGCCAGCTCACCTACCACTGTCTCGGGTAAGAACACTGAAGCTTTCTTT
TRBV5-1	TRBD2	TRBJ2-1	NA	CASSLVGREGPTFPYNEQFF	TGCGCCAGCAGCTTGGTAGGTCGGGAGGGCCCTACTTTTCCCTACAATGAGCAGTTCTTC
TRBV5-5	TRBD1	TRBJ1-2	once	CASSGPLGQGFGYTF	TGTGCCAGCAGCGGACCCTTGGGACAGGGGTTTGGCTACACCTTC
TRBV5-8	NA	TRBJ1-5	NA	CASSWHGGASNQPQHF	TGTGCCAGCAGCTGGCACGGGGGGGCGAGCAATCAGCCCCAGCATTTT
TRBV5-1	TRBD2	TRBJ2-1	NA	CASSLSGGYNEQFF	TGCGCCAGCAGCTTGAGCGGGGGTTACAATGAGCAGTTCTTC
TRBV5-5	NA	TRBJ1-2	NA	CASSFSLGDSNYGYTF	TGTGCCAGCAGCTTCTCTTTGGGGGATTCGAACTATGGCTACACCTTC
TRBV7-2	NA	TRBJ2-5	NA	CASSRGGVLETQYF	TGTGCCAGCAGCAGGGGTGGGGTTTTGGAGACCCAGTACTTC
TRBV27	TRBD1	TRBJ2-6	NA	CASSRGQVISGANVLTF	TGTGCCAGCAGTAGGGGACAGGTGATCTCTGGGGCCAACGTCCTGACTTTC
TRBV7-9	TRBD1	TRBJ1-5	NA	CASSLGQRQPQHF	TGTGCCAGCAGCCTGGGACAGCGACAGCCCCAGCATTTT
TRBV19	NA	TRBJ1-1	few	CASHYGTWNTEAFF	TGTGCCAGTCATTACGGGACCTGGAACACTGAAGCTTTCTTT
TRBV9	TRBD2	TRBJ2-1	NA	CASSVVSGGFNEQFF	TGTGCCAGCAGCGTAGTAAGCGGGGGATTCAATGAGCAGTTCTTC
TRBV11-2	TRBD1	TRBJ1-1	NA	CASSLTGGSEAFF	TGTGCCAGCAGCCTAACAGGGGGCTCTGAAGCTTTCTTT
TRBV7-6	TRBD2	TRBJ2-7	NA	CASSPSSGRTYEQYF	TGTGCCAGCAGCCCTTCTAGCGGTCGGACCTACGAGCAGTACTTC
TRBV11-3	TRBD2	TRBJ2-3	NA	CASSLDFGASGSTDTQYF	TGTGCCAGCAGCTTAGACTTTGGGGCTAGCGGGAGCACAGATACGCAGTATTTT
TRBV30	TRBD2	TRBJ2-1	NA	CAWSVASGAYNEQFF	TGTGCCTGGAGTGTAGCAAGCGGGGCCTACAATGAGCAGTTCTTC
TRBV11-3	TRBD2	TRBJ2-7	few	CASSLDQASGSYEQYF	TGTGCCAGCAGCTTAGATCAGGCTAGCGGGAGCTACGAGCAGTACTTC
TRBV9	NA	TRBJ2-1	NA	CASSVVASGPEQFF	TGTGCCAGCAGCGTAGTAGCGAGCGGGCCCGAGCAGTTCTTC
TRBV7-2	NA	TRBJ1-2	NA	CASSLQNNYGYTF	TGTGCCAGCAGCTTACAGAACAACTATGGCTACACCTTC
TRBV5-5	NA	TRBJ1-1	NA	CASRRDTNTEAFF	TGTGCCAGCAGGCGGGACACGAACACTGAAGCTTTCTTT
TRBV30	NA	TRBJ2-1	once	CAWSVRLGGSSYNEQFF	TGTGCCTGGAGTGTACGGTTAGGGGGGAGCTCCTACAATGAGCAGTTCTTC
TRBV5-1	NA	TRBJ2-7	NA	CASSFGRYEQYF	TGCGCCAGCAGTTTTGGCCGATACGAGCAGTACTTC
TRBV4-3	NA	TRBJ1-2	NA	CASSQTLTKTSGYTF	TGCGCCAGCAGCCAAACTCTTACGAAAACCTCTGGCTACACCTTC
TRBV11-2	NA	TRBJ1-3	NA	CASSLVPGYDGNTIYF	TGTGCCAGCAGCTTAGTTCCGGGGTATGACGGAAACACCATATATTTT
TRBV7-2	TRBD1	TRBJ1-5	few	CASTTGTVSLQPQHF	TGTGCCAGCACCACCGGGACAGTTAGTCTTCAGCCCCAGCATTTT
TRBV18	NA	TRBJ2-5	NA	CASSPRVLAQETQYF	TGTGCCAGCTCACCACGAGTGCTTGCCCAAGAGACCCAGTACTTC
TRBV18	NA	TRBJ2-1	NA	CASSLDLYNEQFF	TGTGCCAGCTCACTCGACCTTTACAATGAGCAGTTCTTC
TRBV7-2	NA	TRBJ2-2	NA	CASSPRGQNTGELFF	TGTGCCAGCAGCCCCCGGGGACAGAACACCGGGGAGCTGTTTTTT
TRBV5-1	NA	TRBJ1-1	few	CASSLLGSLNTEAFF	TGCGCCAGCAGCTTGTTGGGCAGTCTGAACACTGAAGCTTTCTTT
TRBV30	TRBD1	TRBJ1-5	few	CAWSVPRTGSNQPQHF	TGTGCCTGGAGTGTACCTCGGACAGGTAGCAATCAGCCCCAGCATTTT
TRBV6-5	TRBD1	TRBJ2-7	NA	CASQTAQGWLVQYF	TGTGCCAGCCAAACGGCACAGGGGTGGTTGGTGCAGTACTTC
TRBV18	NA	TRBJ2-1	NA	CASSPPGQEQYNEQFF	TGTGCCAGCTCACCACCGGGCCAGGAACAATACAATGAGCAGTTCTTC
TRBV4-1	NA	TRBJ2-1	NA	CASSPQSGNPSYNEQFF	TGCGCCAGCAGCCCACAAAGCGGCAACCCCTCCTACAATGAGCAGTTCTTC
TRBV6-5	NA	TRBJ1-3	NA	CASRAVGFSGNTIYF	TGTGCCAGCAGGGCCGTGGGGTTCTCTGGAAACACCATATATTTT
TRBV7-6	TRBD2	TRBJ2-1	NA	CASSLSKTRLAGYNEQFF	TGTGCCAGCAGCTTATCGAAGACCAGGCTAGCGGGTTACAATGAGCAGTTCTTC
TRBV19	NA	TRBJ1-1	NA	CASRGMHKGFTEAFF	TGTGCCAGTAGAGGAATGCACAAGGGGTTCACTGAAGCTTTCTTT
TRBV28	NA	TRBJ2-1	NA	CASSLGFRNTGRGQFF	TGTGCCAGCAGTTTAGGCTTTCGGAATACGGGTCGGGGGCAGTTCTTC
TRBV7-2	NA	TRBJ1-4	NA	CASSLVGGDEKLFF	TGTGCCAGCAGCTTAGTGGGAGGGGATGAAAAACTGTTTTTT
TRBV5-4	NA	TRBJ2-3	NA	CASSPQDVTDTQYF	TGTGCCAGCAGCCCTCAGGACGTCACAGATACGCAGTATTTT
TRBV6-1	TRBD1	TRBJ1-5	NA	CASSEYRTGSNQPQHF	TGTGCCAGCAGTGAATACCGGACAGGGAGTAATCAGCCCCAGCATTTT
TRBV5-6	NA	TRBJ1-2	few	CASSLLQGGGYTF	TGTGCCAGCAGCTTATTGCAGGGAGGTGGCTACACCTTC
TRBV30	NA	TRBJ2-1	NA	CAWSSGYNEQFF	TGTGCCTGGAGCAGCGGGTACAATGAGCAGTTCTTC
TRBV11-3	NA	TRBJ2-1	NA	CASSWGLGDEQFF	TGTGCCAGCAGCTGGGGACTTGGCGATGAGCAGTTCTTC
TRBV9	NA	TRBJ2-1	NA	CASSPQGTMILSEQFF	TGTGCCAGCAGCCCCCAGGGGACTATGATTTTAAGCGAGCAGTTCTTC
TRBV20-1	NA	TRBJ2-1	NA	CSARDSREQFF	TGCAGTGCTAGAGATTCGAGGGAGCAGTTCTTC
TRBV30	NA	TRBJ1-4	NA	CACPRAAKNEKLFF	TGTGCCTGCCCAAGGGCAGCTAAAAATGAAAAACTGTTTTTT
TRBV28	TRBD2	TRBJ2-1	NA	CASSSWTSGRGNEQFF	TGTGCCAGCAGTAGCTGGACTAGCGGGAGAGGGAATGAGCAGTTCTTC